The next 11 T cell receptor beta chains were all read from a single sample in a study of vaccination and CD4 T cells after COVID-19. The Oncomine TCR Beta short-read assay sequenced DNA from cultured CD4+ T cells. The authors extracted genomic DNA from cultured CD4+ T cells. TCRdb re-called the PCR reads with MiXCR, one entry per CDR3 protein. The sample includes approximately 9,700 distinct CDR3 sequences, approximately 31% of them seen just once. The sample's treatment: roughly 10-day PBMC culture with coronavirus spike peptide pools or control peptides (ViraFEST assay). Before the COVID-19 pandemic (2011-2018), CD4+ T cells were obtained from the unexposed donor. Antigens of these TCRs are unknown. The sequencing sample was made of CD4+ T cells from blood, cultured in vitro. Source of these receptors: a human donor in good health.

This clonotype was counted a few times. The rearrangement uses TRBV6-1 and TRBJ2-2; D possibly corresponds to TRBD1 (5 bases). This CDR3 comprises 12 residues. V dropped 6 bases and J dropped 6 bases, with 8 bases sitting between them. Germline V lookup: CDR1 MNHNS, CDR2 SASEGT. For the CDR3, the DNA is TGTGCCAGCAGGCCAGGGCCCGGGGAGCTGTTTTTT. This encodes CASRPGPGELFF.

This clonotype came up a few times. The rearrangement uses TRBV6-2 or TRBV6-3 and TRBJ2-7, with 8 bases fitting TRBD2. V lost 7 bases to trimming and J lost 4 bases; unmatched junction nucleotides: 9. This CDR3 comprises 14 residues. CDR1 and CDR2 (germline): MNHEY, SVGEGT. The DNA of the CDR3 is TGTGCCAGCACTGGGCTAGCGGGTTTGTACGAGCAGTACTTC. This translates into CASTGLAGLYEQYF.

This clonotype is judged medium-sized. V usage is TRBV6-1 and J usage is TRBJ1-5; unclear D gene. V lost 8 bases to trimming and J lost 2 bases, with 7 bases between them. CDR3 length equals 12 residues. CDR1 and CDR2 from the germline V gene are MNHNS and SASEGT. CDR3 nucleotides: TGTGCCAGCCGGGGAGGCAATCAGCCCCAGCATTTT. This sequence encodes CASRGGNQPQHF.

The CDR3 reads CASRLTSGNYNEQFF. Written as DNA, the CDR3 is TGTGCCAGCAGGTTGACTAGCGGGAACTACAATGAGCAGTTCTTC. This chain connects TRBV7-2 to TRBJ2-1; 11 bases fit TRBD2. Germline V gene data show CDR1 as SGHTA and CDR2 as FQGNSA. V shed 6 bases, J shed 3 bases, and the junction held 4 bases outside the gene matches. The CDR3 sequence is 15 residues long. The full variable domain, with the rest looked up from reference TRBV7-2 and TRBJ2-1, is GAGVSQSPSNKVTEKGKDVELRCDPISGHTALYWYRQSLGQGLEFLIYFQGNSAPDKSGLPSDRFSAERTGGSVSTLTIQRTQQEDSAVYLCASRLTSGNYNEQFFGPGTRLTVL.

The V gene is TRBV6-1, the J gene TRBJ2-7, with D possibly being TRBD1 or TRBD2 (5 bases each). Looked up from germline, CDR1 is MNHNS and CDR2 is SASEGT. This CDR3 region has 15 residues. Trimming shortened V by 5 bases and J by 6 bases, and 20 bases separated the two germline ends. The DNA for the CDR3 is TGTGCCAGCAGTAGTCTTGGTTCCGGGACGGCCGAGCAGTACTTC. Translation: CASSSLGSGTAEQYF.

This chain uses TRBV7-6 with TRBJ1-2; D remains unclear. This CDR3 has 13 residues. The V end lost 2 bases, the J end lost 2 bases, and 6 bases lay between the germline ends. CDR1 is SGHVS and CDR2 is FNYEAQ in the germline V gene. The CDR3 bases are TGTGCCAGCAGCTTATTTCCGAACTATGGCTACACCTTC. Translated, it gives CASSLFPNYGYTF.

The genes are TRBV11-3 and TRBJ2-3; 12 bases fit TRBD2. The CDR3 consists of 17 residues. The V and J ends lost 5 bases and 0 bases, in that order; junction bases with no gene match: 6. CDR1 is SGHNT, CDR2 YENEEA, per germline. CDR3 residues: CASSPGLAGGSTDTQYF. CDR3 nucleotides: TGTGCCAGCAGCCCGGGACTAGCGGGCGGTAGCACAGATACGCAGTATTTT.

This clonotype was recorded a few times. This chain uses TRBV5-4 with TRBJ2-5; 12 nucleotides agree with TRBD1. Trimming cost V 1 base and J 5 bases; bases outside gene matches: 3. There are 15 residues in the CDR3. Germline V CDR1 and CDR2: SGHNT, YYREEE (reference sequence). The CDR3 DNA is TGTGCCAGCAGCTTGCCGGGACAGGGGGCGGAGACCCAGTACTTC. Amino acid sequence: CASSLPGQGAETQYF.

The genes are TRBV12-3 or TRBV12-4 and TRBJ1-6; D remains unclear. This CDR3 has 12 amino acids. Trimming removed 1 base at V and 10 bases at J, with 5 bases between. The CDR3 DNA sequence: TGTGCCAGCAGTTTAGAGGGATCACCCCTCCACTTT. Amino acids: CASSLEGSPLHF.

This clonotype showed up just a few times. The rearrangement links TRBV7-2 to TRBJ2-3; possibly TRBD1 for D (6 bases). V shed 1 base and J shed 2 bases, with 16 bases lying between them. Per germline, CDR1 SGHTA and CDR2 FQGNSA. This CDR3 region has 17 residues. CDR3 nucleotides: TGTGCCAGCAGCTTAGAGCGTTGGCAGGGGTCCACAGATACGCAGTATTTT. Translating gives CASSLERWQGSTDTQYF. The variable domain in full, completed from reference TRBV7-2 and TRBJ2-3, reads GAGVSQSPSNKVTEKGKDVELRCDPISGHTALYWYRQSLGQGLEFLIYFQGNSAPDKSGLPSDRFSAERTGGSVSTLTIQRTQQEDSAVYLCASSLERWQGSTDTQYFGPGTRLTVL.

In this sample, this clonotype turned up a few times. The V and J genes are TRBV19 and TRBJ1-1; no clear D gene. CDR1 and CDR2 from the germline V gene are LNHDA and SQIVND (reference sequence). The germline V and J ends were trimmed by 2 bases and 1 base, with 5 bases remaining between them. The CDR3 is 13 residues long. CDR3: CASSILGNTEAFF. CDR3 nucleotide sequence: TGTGCCAGTAGTATACTGGGGAACACTGAAGCTTTCTTT.